This TCR beta chain came from a study of blood T cell repertoires in COVID-19. For the study at large: T cells, B-cell-depleted T cells, or PBMCs provided the cDNA or gDNA that served as material.

In the authors' methods: Nucleated cell counts were estimated from reference gene primer amplification. Repertoires were generated with immunoSEQ multiplex PCR, while TCRdb's copy carries only in-frame clones and drops some. For V, J and clone size, that table is used; D and trimming come from the DNA. The table has approximately 36,000 clones, about 85% seen once. Seattle patient enrollment occurred during active infection, with longitudinal follow-up thereafter. Trimming removed 10 bases from V and 7 bases from J; junction bases left unmatched: 7. In germline, CDR1 is SNHLY, CDR2 FYNNEI. The CDR3 covers 12 residues.

The chain joins TRBV2 to TRBJ2-1; 7 bases are shared with TRBD2. Source material: peripheral blood. The source of this sequence is a man in his 60s with COVID-19, enrolled during active disease. The CDR3 protein is CATHELANEQFF. CDR3 sequence (DNA): TGTGCCACCCACGAACTAGCGAATGAGCAGTTCTTC.